This TCR beta chain was sequenced during a study of OX40 agonist ivuxolimab in advanced cancers. Background on the study: Dose-escalation patients' cancers were hepatocellular carcinoma, melanoma, renal cell or head and neck cancer. Of the patients, three showed partial responses, one with hepatocellular carcinoma and two with cutaneous melanoma. Study-wide results and limits: Both CD4+ and CD8+ T cell populations in blood had undergone clonal expansion by week 6 at 0.1 to 3.0 mg/kg.

V lost 1 base, J lost 4 bases, and 5 bases stayed unmatched. Germline CDR1 and CDR2: MNHNS and SASEGT. This CDR3 comprises 17 residues. With respect to this clone: The antigen is unknown.

Assay: immunoSEQ multiplex PCR; the TCRdb copy retains only in-frame clones and omits some. The sample has 50,000 to 70,000 clones, around 81% seen once. The chain has TRBV6-1 and TRBJ2-2; TRBD2 matches 11 bases. This TCR came from an adult with an advanced solid tumor such as melanoma, head and neck, liver or kidney cancer. The starting material was CD4+ or CD8+ T cells sorted from blood, obtained in a trial of the OX40 agonist ivuxolimab. The CDR3: CASSEELAGVGTGELFF. In nucleotides, the CDR3 is TGTGCCAGCAGTGAAGAACTAGCGGGAGTCGGCACCGGGGAGCTGTTTTTT.